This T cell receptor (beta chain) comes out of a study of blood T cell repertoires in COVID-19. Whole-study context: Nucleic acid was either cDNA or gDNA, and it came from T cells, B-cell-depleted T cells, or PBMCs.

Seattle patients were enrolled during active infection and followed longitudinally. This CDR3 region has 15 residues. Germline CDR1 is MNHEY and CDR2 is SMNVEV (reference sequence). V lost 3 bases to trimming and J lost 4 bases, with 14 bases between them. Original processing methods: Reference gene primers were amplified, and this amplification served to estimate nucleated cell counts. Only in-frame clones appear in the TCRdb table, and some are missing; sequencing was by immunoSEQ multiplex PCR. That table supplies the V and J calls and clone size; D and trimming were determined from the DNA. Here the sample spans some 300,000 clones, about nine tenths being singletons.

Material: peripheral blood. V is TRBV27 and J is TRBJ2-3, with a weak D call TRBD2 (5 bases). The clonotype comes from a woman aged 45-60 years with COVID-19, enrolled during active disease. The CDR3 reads CASSFEGLGADTQYF. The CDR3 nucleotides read TGTGCCAGCAGTTTCGAGGGCTTGGGAGCAGATACGCAGTATTTT.